These 25 T cell receptor beta chains were sequenced from one sample in a study of low-dose radiotherapy and immunotherapy resistance in tumors. Time point described: after trial treatment. Treatment meaning: LDRT plus nivolumab, ipilimumab, low-dose cyclophosphamide and aspirin (RACIN trial). TRAV- and TRBV-specific primers were used for first-strand cDNA, which covered alpha and beta chains. A roughly 21-cycle PCR with a constant-region primer and V-primer adapter amplified TCRs. A single record per CDR3 protein comes from TCRdb applying MiXCR to the reads. The sample comprises about 84,000 distinct CDR3 sequences, 15% to 20% of which are singletons, and approximately 1.5% rests with the top ten. This material consisted of PBMCs, taken after low-dose radiotherapy plus immunotherapy. Receptors were obtained from a male donor with prostate cancer.

This clonotype was found many times. The chain uses TRBV5-1 and TRBJ2-2, with a tentative D call TRBD1 (6 bases). CDR1 and CDR2 from the germline V gene are SGHRS and YFSETQ. Trimming pared 6 bases from V and 5 bases from J, leaving 14 bases between. CDR3 size: 14 residues. The CDR3 reads CASTTEGGTGELFF. The CDR3, as DNA: TGCGCCAGCACCACGGAAGGGGGAACCGGGGAGCTGTTTTTT. Full variable domain (outside the CDR3, taken from reference TRBV5-1 and TRBJ2-2): KAGVTQTPRYLIKTRGQQVTLSCSPISGHRSVSWYQQTPGQGLQFLFEYFSETQRNKGNFPGRFSGRQFSNSRSEMNVSTLELGDSALYLCASTTEGGTGELFFGEGSRLTVL.

This clonotype was counted at least ten times. V usage is TRBV24-1 and J usage is TRBJ2-3; tentatively, D is TRBD2 (6 bases). Trimming pared 3 bases from V and 0 bases from J, leaving 12 bases between. Germline values: CDR1 KGHDR, CDR2 SFDVKD. This CDR3 comprises 16 residues. CDR3 bases: TGTGCCACCAGTGATCGGGACTGGATCAGCACAGATACGCAGTATTTT. This translates into CATSDRDWISTDTQYF.

The chain couples TRBV28 to TRBJ2-2; D might be TRBD1 (6 bases). The CDR3 sequence is 15 residues long. The V end lost 3 bases, the J end lost 6 bases, and 14 bases lay between the germline ends. The germline V gene has CDR1 MDHEN and CDR2 SYDVKM. CDR3: CASSFWGRDAGELFF. The CDR3 DNA sequence: TGTGCCAGCAGTTTCTGGGGGCGTGATGCCGGGGAGCTGTTTTTT.

Ten or more counts support this clonotype. V usage is TRBV29-1 and J usage is TRBJ2-1; a possible D gene is TRBD2 (6 bases). Germline V lookup: CDR1 SQVTM, CDR2 ANQGSEA. This CDR3 region has 15 residues. With 1 base removed from V and 1 base from J, the gap between germline ends came to 11 bases. Here the CDR3 reads CSVEGGKGSYNEQFF. In DNA form, the CDR3 reads TGCAGCGTTGAAGGCGGGAAAGGGTCCTACAATGAGCAGTTCTTC.

This clonotype was counted many times. The CDR3: CSVAIEVRGGTEAFF. CDR3 bases: TGCAGCGTTGCCATCGAGGTACGGGGGGGCACTGAAGCTTTCTTT. The rearrangement links TRBV29-1 to TRBJ1-1; a possible D gene is TRBD1 (5 bases). This CDR3 is built from 15 residues. Germline loops: CDR1 SQVTM, CDR2 ANQGSEA. V was clipped by 4 bases and J by 4 bases, with 19 bases between them.

This clonotype has a count of ten or more. V and J are TRBV7-2 and TRBJ1-4; 7 positions agree with TRBD1. Germline values: CDR1 SGHTA, CDR2 FQGNSA. The CDR3 covers 14 residues. V lost 5 bases to trimming and J lost 8 bases; unmatched junction nucleotides: 8. CDR3 amino acids: CASSAGGGREKLFF. The CDR3 bases are TGTGCCAGCAGCGCAGGGGGAGGAAGGGAAAAACTGTTTTTT.

At least ten counts were recorded for this clonotype. The chain carries TRBV18 and TRBJ2-1, with 8 bases that match TRBD2. This CDR3 is 17 amino acids long. Germline V gives CDR1 KGHSH, CDR2 LQKENI. Trimming at V came to 2 bases and at J to 3 bases, leaving 9 bases not matched to a gene. CDR3 sequence (DNA): TGTGCCAGCTCACCAGGCGTAACGCGGGGGGACTACAATGAGCAGTTCTTC. Amino acids: CASSPGVTRGDYNEQFF.

This clonotype was seen at least ten times. V is TRBV28 and J is TRBJ2-6, with TRBD2 matching 8 bases. Germline CDR1 reads MDHEN; CDR2 reads SYDVKM. There are 18 residues in the CDR3. V shed 8 bases, J shed 0 bases, and the junction held 12 bases outside the gene matches. CDR3: CASAGGAGAFSGANVLTF. The CDR3 DNA sequence: TGTGCCAGCGCCGGTGGAGCGGGAGCTTTCTCTGGGGCCAACGTCCTGACTTTC.

This clonotype came up many times. The chain is built from TRBV21-1 and TRBJ2-7; the table's D call of TRBD2 was not tested on the DNA. TRBV21-1 is a documented pseudogene. The CDR3 consists of 22 residues. The CDR3 DNA follows: TGTGCCAGCAGCAACGACCCAGAAACTGAAAGGGCCGGGACTAGCATCAACTACGAGCAGTACTTC. Encoded protein: CASSNDPETERAGTSINYEQYF.

This clonotype was detected ten times or more. The chain uses TRBV7-2 and TRBJ2-3, with 14 nucleotides matching TRBD2. The CDR3 is 16 residues long. The J segment lost 6 bases and the V segment lost 3 bases, leaving 5 bases of the junction unmatched. The V gene's germline CDR1 is SGHTA and CDR2 FQGNSA. The CDR3 reads CASSLTSGRGLDTQYF. CDR3 bases: TGTGCCAGCAGCTTGACTAGCGGGAGGGGTTTGGATACGCAGTATTTT.

This clonotype was seen repeatedly, ten times or more. The chain employs TRBV19 and TRBJ1-1, with a possible D match to TRBD1 (6 bases). The length of the CDR3 is 12 residues. The V gene's germline CDR1 is LNHDA and CDR2 SQIVND (reference sequence). Trimming removed 2 bases from V and 8 bases from J, with 9 bases in between. This CDR3 is CASSILQGEAFF. The CDR3 region has the DNA TGTGCCAGTAGTATACTACAGGGAGAAGCTTTCTTT.

The table lists this clonotype with many counts. CDR3 in amino acids: CAWSVSASGTDTQYF. Here the CDR3 DNA reads TGTGCCTGGAGTGTATCGGCTAGCGGCACAGATACGCAGTATTTT. The chain recombines TRBV30 with TRBJ2-3; D possibly corresponds to TRBD2 (6 bases). Germline CDR1 is GTSNPN and CDR2 is SVGIG (reference sequence). V gave up 0 bases and J gave up 1 base, with 11 bases separating them. This CDR3 region has 15 residues.

This clonotype was observed many times. The V call is TRBV7-9, the J call TRBJ2-7; 9 bases agree with TRBD1. The CDR3 length is 16 residues. From germline, CDR1 is SEHNR and CDR2 FQNEAQ (reference sequence). The V segment lost 5 bases and the J segment 3 bases; nucleotides outside the gene matches: 11. The CDR3 nucleotides read TGTGCCAGCAGCCCAACCTACGGACAGGGGAACTACGAGCAGTACTTC. It yields the protein CASSPTYGQGNYEQYF.

This clonotype has at least ten counts. The V and J genes are TRBV20-1 and TRBJ2-7; D gene uncertain. The V gene lost 0 bases and the J gene lost 0 bases, with 12 bases spanning the gap. CDR1 is DFQATT and CDR2 is SNEGSKA in the germline V gene (reference sequence). The CDR3 has 15 residues. CDR3 in amino acids: CSARDLYLSSYEQYF. CDR3 coding DNA: TGCAGTGCTAGAGACCTTTACCTCAGCTCCTACGAGCAGTACTTC.

Concerning this clonotype itself: This likely came from a read error, as a far larger clone is one base away. The chain is built from TRBV26 and TRBJ1-4; the table assigns TRBD1, which was not confirmed against the DNA. TRBV26 is a listed pseudogene. The CDR3 has 15 residues. CDR3 loop: CASSWGHDRGEKLFF. The CDR3 DNA reads as TGTGCCAGCAGTTGGGGCCATGACAGGGGCGAAAAACTGTTTTTT.

This clonotype was recorded many times. V gene TRBV28 combines with J gene TRBJ2-2; 10 bases line up with TRBD1. The CDR3 length is 14 residues. CDR1 MDHEN and CDR2 SYDVKM come from the germline V gene. The junction had 4 bases not matched to a gene; V was cut back by 6 bases and J by 6 bases. CDR3 region: CASRRDRGSGELFF. The CDR3 nucleotides read TGTGCCAGCAGACGGGACAGGGGCTCCGGGGAGCTGTTTTTT.

The rearrangement uses TRBV20-1 and TRBJ1-4; D might be TRBD1 (6 bases). Trimming took 5 bases from V and 4 from J, leaving 17 bases between them. The CDR3 is made up of 15 amino acids. CDR1 and CDR2 (germline): DFQATT, SNEGSKA (reference sequence). The CDR3 loop is CSALETGNLNEKLFF. The CDR3 bases are TGCAGTGCTCTTGAAACAGGGAACCTTAATGAAAAACTGTTTTTT.

In its sample, this clonotype was seen a few times. This rearrangement joins TRBV6-2 or TRBV6-3 to TRBJ1-2; D not resolved. Germline V CDR1 and CDR2: MNHEY, SVGEGT. This CDR3 is built from 12 residues. Deletions cut 6 bases from V and 8 bases from J, with 13 bases between. DNA of the CDR3: TGTGCCAGCAGCCCTTCGGTGGGGGGCTACACCTTC. Its translation is CASSPSVGGYTF.

This clonotype was seen at least ten times. V gene TRBV5-6 combines with J gene TRBJ2-3, with TRBD1 identical over 9 bases. CDR1 and CDR2 from the germline V gene are SGHDT and YYEEEE. The CDR3 covers 17 residues. The V gene end was trimmed by 0 bases and the J gene end by 6 bases; junction bases not matched to a gene: 11. The DNA of the CDR3 is TGTGCCAGCAGCTTGGGACAGGGGGTAGATCTCGTGGATACGCAGTATTTT. Its protein product is CASSLGQGVDLVDTQYF.

In this sample, this clonotype turned up many times. This chain uses TRBV2 with TRBJ2-5; 8 bases agree with TRBD2. This CDR3 has 14 residues. V gave up 4 bases and J gave up 5 bases; unmatched junction bases: 6. CDR1 SNHLY and CDR2 FYNNEI come from the germline V gene. CDR3 DNA sequence: TGTGCCAGCAGTGTGCAGGGCGGGGGGGAGACCCAGTACTTC. Its translation: CASSVQGGGETQYF.

This clonotype has at least ten counts. This chain joins TRBV20-1 and TRBJ2-7; TRBD2 aligns across 13 bases. CDR1 is DFQATT and CDR2 is SNEGSKA in the germline V gene (reference sequence). The CDR3 is made up of 16 amino acids. Trimming cost V 3 bases and J 6 bases; bases outside gene matches: 11. This CDR3 is CSASRSPGTSGTEQYF. The CDR3 DNA reads as TGCAGTGCTAGCCGTTCCCCCGGGACTAGCGGGACCGAGCAGTACTTC.

Worth noting for this clonotype: A read error is likely here: a far larger clone is one base away. This chain uses TRBV13 with TRBJ2-6, with 7 nucleotides matching TRBD1. Germline CDR1 and CDR2: PRHDT and FYEKMQ (reference sequence). V shed 6 bases and J 1 base; nucleotides not matched to a gene: 6. The CDR3 has 16 residues. CDR3 DNA sequence: TGTGCCAGCAGTCTACAGGGGAGTTCTGGGGCCAACGTCCTGACTTTC. This gives the protein CASSLQGSSGANVLTF.

This clonotype was recorded many times. The chain has TRBV28 and TRBJ1-5; the D is unclear. Germline CDR1 is MDHEN and CDR2 is SYDVKM. Trimming left V 2 bases short and J 5 bases short, with 13 bases between. This CDR3 region has 15 residues. The CDR3 reads CASSLVSGKHQPQHF. The CDR3 nucleotides read TGTGCCAGCAGTTTAGTTTCGGGAAAGCATCAGCCCCAGCATTTT.

In its sample, this clonotype was seen many times. The chain employs TRBV29-1 and TRBJ2-7; either TRBD1 or TRBD2 may supply D (5 bases each). V gave up 5 bases and J gave up 5 bases, with 16 bases separating them. The CDR3 is 13 residues long. Germline values: CDR1 SQVTM, CDR2 ANQGSEA. CDR3 bases: TGCAGCGTTCGTACGGGACCGACGAACGAGCAGTACTTC. Amino acid sequence: CSVRTGPTNEQYF.

This clonotype was seen many times. The chain uses TRBV5-5 and TRBJ2-7; 13 bases line up with TRBD2. The CDR3 is 16 residues long. Trimming took 4 bases from V and 4 from J; bases not matched to a gene: 8. Germline V CDR1 and CDR2: SGHKS, YYEKEE (reference sequence). This CDR3 reads CASSPGLAGVGYEQYF. The CDR3 region has the DNA TGTGCCAGCAGCCCCGGACTAGCGGGAGTGGGTTACGAGCAGTACTTC.